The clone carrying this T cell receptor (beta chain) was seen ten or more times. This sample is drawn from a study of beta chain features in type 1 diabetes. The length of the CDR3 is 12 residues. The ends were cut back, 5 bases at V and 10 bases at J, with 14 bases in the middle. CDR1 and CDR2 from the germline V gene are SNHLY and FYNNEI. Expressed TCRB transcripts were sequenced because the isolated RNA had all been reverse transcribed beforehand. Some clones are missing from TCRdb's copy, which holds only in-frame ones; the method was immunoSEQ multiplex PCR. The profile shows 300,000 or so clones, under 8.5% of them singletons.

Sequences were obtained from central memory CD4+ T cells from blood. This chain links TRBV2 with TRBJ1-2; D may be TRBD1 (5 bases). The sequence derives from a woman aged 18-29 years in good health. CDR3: CASSQGSFDYTF. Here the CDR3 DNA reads TGTGCCAGCAGTCAGGGTTCCTTCGACTACACCTTC.